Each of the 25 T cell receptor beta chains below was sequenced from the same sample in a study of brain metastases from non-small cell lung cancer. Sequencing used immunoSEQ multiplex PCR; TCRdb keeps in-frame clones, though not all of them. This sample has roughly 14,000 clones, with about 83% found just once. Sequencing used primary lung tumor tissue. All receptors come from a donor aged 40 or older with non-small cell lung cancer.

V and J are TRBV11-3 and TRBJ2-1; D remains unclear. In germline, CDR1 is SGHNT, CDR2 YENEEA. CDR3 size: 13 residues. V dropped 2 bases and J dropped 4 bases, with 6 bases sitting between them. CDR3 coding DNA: TGTGCCAGCAGCTTAAGGATGTACAATGAGCAGTTCTTC. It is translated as CASSLRMYNEQFF.

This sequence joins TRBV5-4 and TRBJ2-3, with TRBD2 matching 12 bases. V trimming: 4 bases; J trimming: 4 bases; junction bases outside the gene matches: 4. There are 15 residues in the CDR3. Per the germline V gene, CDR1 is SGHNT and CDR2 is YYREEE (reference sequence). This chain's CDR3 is CASSLRTSGADTQYF. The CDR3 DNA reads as TGTGCCAGCAGCCTACGGACTAGCGGGGCAGATACGCAGTATTTT.

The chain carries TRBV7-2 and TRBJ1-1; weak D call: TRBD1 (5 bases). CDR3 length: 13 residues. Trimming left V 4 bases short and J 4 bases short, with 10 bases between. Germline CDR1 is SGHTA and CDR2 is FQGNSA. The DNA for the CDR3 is TGTGCCAGCAGCTCCCAGGGTTCCACTGAAGCTTTCTTT. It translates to CASSSQGSTEAFF. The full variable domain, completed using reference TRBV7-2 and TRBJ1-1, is GAGVSQSPSNKVTEKGKDVELRCDPISGHTALYWYRQSLGQGLEFLIYFQGNSAPDKSGLPSDRFSAERTGGSVSTLTIQRTQQEDSAVYLCASSSQGSTEAFFGQGTRLTVV.

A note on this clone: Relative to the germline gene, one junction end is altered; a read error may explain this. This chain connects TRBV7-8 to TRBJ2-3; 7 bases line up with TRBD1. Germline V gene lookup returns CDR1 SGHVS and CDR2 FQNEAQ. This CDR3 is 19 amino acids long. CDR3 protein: CASSYNNMRTGPRTDTQYF. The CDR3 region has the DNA TGTGCCAGCAGCTATAATAATATGCGGACAGGCCCGCGCACAGATACACAGTATTTT.

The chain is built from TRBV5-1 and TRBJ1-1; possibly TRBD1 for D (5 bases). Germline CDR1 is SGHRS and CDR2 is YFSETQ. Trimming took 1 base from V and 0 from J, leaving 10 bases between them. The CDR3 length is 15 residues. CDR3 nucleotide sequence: TGCGCCAGCAGCTTGCGACCGGGACTGAACACTGAAGCTTTCTTT. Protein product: CASSLRPGLNTEAFF. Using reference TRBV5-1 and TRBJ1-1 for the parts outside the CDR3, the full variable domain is KAGVTQTPRYLIKTRGQQVTLSCSPISGHRSVSWYQQTPGQGLQFLFEYFSETQRNKGNFPGRFSGRQFSNSRSEMNVSTLELGDSALYLCASSLRPGLNTEAFFGQGTRLTVV.

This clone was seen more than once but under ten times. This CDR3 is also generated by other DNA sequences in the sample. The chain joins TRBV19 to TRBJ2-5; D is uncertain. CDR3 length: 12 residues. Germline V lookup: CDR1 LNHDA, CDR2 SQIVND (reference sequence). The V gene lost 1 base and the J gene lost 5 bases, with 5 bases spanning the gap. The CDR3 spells CASSIAGETQYF. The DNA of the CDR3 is TGTGCCAGTAGTATAGCGGGTGAGACCCAGTACTTC.

The CDR3 sequence: CAWSVREEPQHF. The DNA of the CDR3 is TGTGCCTGGAGTGTTAGGGAGGAGCCCCAGCATTTT. The genes are TRBV30 and TRBJ1-5; D gene uncertain. The CDR3 consists of 12 residues. Trimming stripped 0 bases from V and 8 bases from J, with 8 bases between. Looked up from germline, CDR1 is GTSNPN and CDR2 is SVGIG (reference sequence). Together with reference TRBV30 and TRBJ1-5, the CDR3 gives the full variable domain: SQTIHQWPATLVQPVGSPLSLECTVEGTSNPNLYWYRQAAGRGLQLLFYSVGIGQISSEVPQNLSASRPQDRQFILSSKKLLLSDSGFYLCAWSVREEPQHFGDGTRLSIL.

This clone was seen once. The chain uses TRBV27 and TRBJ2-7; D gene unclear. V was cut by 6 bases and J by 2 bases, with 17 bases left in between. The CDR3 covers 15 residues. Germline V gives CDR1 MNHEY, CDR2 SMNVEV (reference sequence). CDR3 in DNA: TGTGCCAGCAGGCTAGGGTTTTCGGCTACCTACGAGCAGTACTTC. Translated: CASRLGFSATYEQYF.

The CDR3 coding sequence is TGTGCCAGCCGCGCAACCAGGAACGGGGAGCTGTTTTTT. The encoded protein is CASRATRNGELFF. This chain links TRBV2 with TRBJ2-2; D uncertain. The length of the CDR3 is 13 residues. Germline V gives CDR1 SNHLY, CDR2 FYNNEI. V was shortened by 8 bases and J by 7 bases, with 14 bases between the two germline ends. Combining the CDR3 with reference TRBV2 and TRBJ2-2 gives the whole variable domain EPEVTQTPSHQVTQMGQEVILRCVPISNHLYFYWYRQILGQKVEFLVSFYNNEISEKSEIFDDQFSVERPDGSNFTLKIRSTKLEDSAMYFCASRATRNGELFFGEGSRLTVL.

The chain's CDR3 is CASSSSDRGLDTQYF. As DNA, the CDR3 is TGTGCCAGCAGCTCCTCGGACAGGGGGCTAGATACGCAGTATTTT. The chain recombines TRBV9 with TRBJ2-3, with 11 bases lining up with TRBD1. Unmatched junction bases numbered 6, after V lost 4 bases and J lost 5 bases. Germline loops: CDR1 SGDLS, CDR2 YYNGEE. The CDR3 covers 15 residues.

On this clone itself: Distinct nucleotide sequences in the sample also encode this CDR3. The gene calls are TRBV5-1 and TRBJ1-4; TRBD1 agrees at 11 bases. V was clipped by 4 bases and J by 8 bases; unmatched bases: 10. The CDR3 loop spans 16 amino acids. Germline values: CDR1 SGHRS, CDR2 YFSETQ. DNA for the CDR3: TGCGCCAGCAGCCCTTGGGACAGGGGGTTTCGCGAAAAACTGTTTTTT. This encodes CASSPWDRGFREKLFF.

The CDR3 region has the DNA TGTGCCAGCAGCGTAGCTGTCAACCCCACTGAAGCTTTCTTT. This translates into CASSVAVNPTEAFF. The chain is built from TRBV9 and TRBJ1-1; unclear D gene. The CDR3 has 14 amino acids. The germline gives CDR1 SGDLS, CDR2 YYNGEE. Trimming stripped 0 bases from V and 4 bases from J, with 10 bases between.

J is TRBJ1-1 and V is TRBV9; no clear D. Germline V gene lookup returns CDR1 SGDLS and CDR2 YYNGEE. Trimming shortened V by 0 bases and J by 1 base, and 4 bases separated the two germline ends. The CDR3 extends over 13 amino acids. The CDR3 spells CASSVASNTEAFF. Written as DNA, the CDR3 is TGTGCCAGCAGCGTAGCTTCGAACACTGAAGCTTTCTTT.

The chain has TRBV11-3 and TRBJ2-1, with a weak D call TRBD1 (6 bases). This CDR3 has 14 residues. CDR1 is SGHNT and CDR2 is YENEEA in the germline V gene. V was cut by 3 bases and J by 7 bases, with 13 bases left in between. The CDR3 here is CASSFGGQTNEQFF. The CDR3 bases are TGTGCCAGCAGCTTCGGAGGACAGACGAATGAGCAGTTCTTC. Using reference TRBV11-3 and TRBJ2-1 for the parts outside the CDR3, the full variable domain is EAGVVQSPRYKIIEKKQPVAFWCNPISGHNTLYWYLQNLGQGPELLIRYENEEAVDDSQLPKDRFSAERLKGVDSTLKIQPAELGDSAVYLCASSFGGQTNEQFFGPGTRLTVL.

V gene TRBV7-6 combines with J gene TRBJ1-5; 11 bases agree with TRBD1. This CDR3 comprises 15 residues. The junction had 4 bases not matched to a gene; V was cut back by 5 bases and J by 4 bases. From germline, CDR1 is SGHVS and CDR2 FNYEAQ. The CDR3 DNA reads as TGTGCCAGCAGCCTGGGACAGGGGGAGAATCAGCCCCAGCATTTT. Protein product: CASSLGQGENQPQHF.

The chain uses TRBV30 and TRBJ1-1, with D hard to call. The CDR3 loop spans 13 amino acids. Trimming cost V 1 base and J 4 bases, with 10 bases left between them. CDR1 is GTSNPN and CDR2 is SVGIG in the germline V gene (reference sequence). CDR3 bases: TGTGCCTGGAGTGGATTTGAGGGCACTGAAGCTTTCTTT. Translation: CAWSGFEGTEAFF.

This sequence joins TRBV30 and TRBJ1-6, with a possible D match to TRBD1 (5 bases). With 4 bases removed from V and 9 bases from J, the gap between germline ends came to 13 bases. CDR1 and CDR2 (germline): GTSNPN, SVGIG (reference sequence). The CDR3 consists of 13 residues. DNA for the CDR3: TGTGCCTGGACGGGGCAGGGCACTTCACCCCTCCACTTT. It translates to CAWTGQGTSPLHF.

For the CDR3, the DNA is TGTGCCAGCAGTTACTCCCCATCAGGGTACTATGGCTACACCTTC. Translating it yields CASSYSPSGYYGYTF. The V call is TRBV6-5, the J call TRBJ1-2, with a tentative D call TRBD1 (5 bases). CDR1 and CDR2 (germline): MNHEY, SVGAGI. V was cut by 0 bases and J by 3 bases, with 11 bases left in between. The CDR3 loop spans 15 amino acids.

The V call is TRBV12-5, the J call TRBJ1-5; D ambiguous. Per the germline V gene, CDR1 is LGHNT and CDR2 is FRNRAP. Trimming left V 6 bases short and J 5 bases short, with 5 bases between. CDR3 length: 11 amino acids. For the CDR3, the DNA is TGTGCTAGTGGGAATTATCAGCCCCAGCATTTT. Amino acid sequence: CASGNYQPQHF.

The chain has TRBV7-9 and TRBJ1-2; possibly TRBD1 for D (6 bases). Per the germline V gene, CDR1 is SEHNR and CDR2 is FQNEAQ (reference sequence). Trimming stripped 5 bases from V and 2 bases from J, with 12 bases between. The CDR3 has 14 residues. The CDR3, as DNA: TGTGCCAGCAGCCCCGGGACACAAAACTATGGCTACACCTTC. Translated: CASSPGTQNYGYTF. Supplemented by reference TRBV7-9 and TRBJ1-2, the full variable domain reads DTGVSQNPRHKITKRGQNVTFRCDPISEHNRLYWYRQTLGQGPEFLTYFQNEAQLEKSRLLSDRFSAERPKGSFSTLEIQRTEQGDSAMYLCASSPGTQNYGYTFGSGTRLTVV.

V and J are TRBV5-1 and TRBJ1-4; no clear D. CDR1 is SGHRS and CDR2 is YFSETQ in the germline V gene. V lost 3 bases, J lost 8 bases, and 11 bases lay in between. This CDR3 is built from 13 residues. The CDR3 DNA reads TGCGCCAGCAGCTCGGAAGGATGGGAAAAACTGTTTTTT. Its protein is CASSSEGWEKLFF.

CDR3 bases: TGTGCCAGCCGGCGGAGAACGGAAAACACCATATATTTT. It is translated as CASRRRTENTIYF. The rearrangement links TRBV2 to TRBJ1-3; D not certain. This CDR3 has 13 residues. V lost 8 bases to trimming and J lost 6 bases, with 14 bases between them. The germline gives CDR1 SNHLY, CDR2 FYNNEI.

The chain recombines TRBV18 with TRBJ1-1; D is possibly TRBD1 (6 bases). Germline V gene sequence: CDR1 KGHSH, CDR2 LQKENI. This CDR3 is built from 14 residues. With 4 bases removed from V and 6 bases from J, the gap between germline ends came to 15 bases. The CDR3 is CASSRLTGLPEAFF. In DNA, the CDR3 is TGTGCCAGCTCACGCCTCACAGGGTTACCTGAAGCTTTCTTT.

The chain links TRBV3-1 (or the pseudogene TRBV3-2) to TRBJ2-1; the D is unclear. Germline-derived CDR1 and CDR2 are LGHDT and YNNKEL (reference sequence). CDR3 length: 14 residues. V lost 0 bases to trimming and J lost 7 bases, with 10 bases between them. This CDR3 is CASSQDPLVNEQFF. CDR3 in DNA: TGTGCCAGCAGCCAAGATCCCCTAGTGAATGAGCAGTTCTTC.

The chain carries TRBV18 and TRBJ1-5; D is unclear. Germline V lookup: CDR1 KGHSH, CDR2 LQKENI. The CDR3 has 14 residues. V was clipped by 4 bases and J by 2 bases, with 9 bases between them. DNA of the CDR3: TGTGCCAGCTCACTGTGGGAGGGCAATCAGCCCCAGCATTTT. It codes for CASSLWEGNQPQHF. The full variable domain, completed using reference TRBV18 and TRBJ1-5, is NAGVMQNPRHLVRRRGQEARLRCSPMKGHSHVYWYRQLPEEGLKFMVYLQKENIIDESGMPKERFSAEFPKEGPSILRIQQVVRGDSAAYFCASSLWEGNQPQHFGDGTRLSIL.